Listed here are 21 T cell receptor beta chains from one sample, sequenced in a study of long-term antiretroviral therapy in people with HIV. Sequencing used immunoSEQ v3.0 at survey level. Clones were sequenced by immunoSEQ multiplex PCR, and TCRdb holds only the in-frame ones, with some missing. The sample holds tens of thousands of clones, 75% to 85% seen once. The input for sequencing was unsorted PBMCs, taken 0.1 years before starting antiretroviral therapy. Receptors were obtained from a young man with HIV.

A few counts support this clone. The gene calls are TRBV6-1 and TRBJ1-5; D is uncertain. CDR1 and CDR2 (germline): MNHNS, SASEGT. The length of the CDR3 is 13 residues. V shed 3 bases and J shed 11 bases, with 14 bases lying between them. CDR3 loop: CASSDERGWAQHF. DNA of the CDR3: TGTGCCAGCAGTGATGAGAGAGGTTGGGCCCAGCATTTT.

The chain recombines TRBV2 with TRBJ2-3; D tentatively fits TRBD1 or TRBD2 (5 bases each). Germline assignment: CDR1 SNHLY and CDR2 FYNNEI. The V end lost 8 bases, the J end lost 0 bases, and 6 bases lay between the germline ends. The CDR3 loop spans 12 amino acids. CDR3 loop: CASGDSTDTQYF. Written as DNA, the CDR3 is TGTGCCAGCGGGGACAGCACAGATACGCAGTATTTT.

The V gene is TRBV28, the J gene TRBJ1-1, with 8 bases that match TRBD1. Germline loops: CDR1 MDHEN, CDR2 SYDVKM. V shed 5 bases and J 1 base; nucleotides not matched to a gene: 9. The length of the CDR3 is 16 residues. The CDR3 bases are TGTGCCAGCAGTCTCCCCCAGGGGGCGGGGAACACTGAAGCTTTCTTT. Encoded protein: CASSLPQGAGNTEAFF.

The rearrangement joins TRBV7-9 to TRBJ1-2; 8 bases map to TRBD1. This CDR3 comprises 14 residues. J was trimmed by 6 bases and V by 5 bases; bases with no gene match: 8. The germline CDR1 and CDR2 sequences are SEHNR and FQNEAQ (reference sequence). CDR3 sequence: CASSHPDRDHGYTF. The CDR3 DNA is TGTGCCAGCAGCCACCCGGACAGGGACCATGGCTACACCTTC.

The V gene is TRBV30, the J gene TRBJ1-1; 11 bases are shared with TRBD1. J gave up 5 bases and V 3 bases, and 2 bases lay outside the gene matches. The V gene's germline CDR1 is GTSNPN and CDR2 SVGIG (reference sequence). The CDR3 length is 13 residues. CDR3 residues: CAWSRDRGTEAFF. The CDR3 nucleotides are TGTGCCTGGAGCCGGGACAGGGGGACTGAAGCTTTCTTT.

The chain links TRBV6-1 to TRBJ1-2; 10 bases are a match to TRBD1. The CDR3 extends over 14 amino acids. Germline CDR1 is MNHNS and CDR2 is SASEGT. After removal of 5 bases from V and 4 bases from J, the junction contained 4 bases not matched to a gene. The CDR3 is CASSRGQGVYGYTF. The DNA for the CDR3 is TGTGCCAGCAGTAGAGGACAGGGGGTCTATGGCTACACCTTC.

The rearrangement joins TRBV7-6 to TRBJ1-2; 7 positions match TRBD1. The CDR3 has 17 amino acids. V was pared by 1 base and J by 8 bases, with 16 bases of the junction left unmatched. Germline loops: CDR1 SGHVS, CDR2 FNYEAQ. CDR3 amino acids: CASSLDPGTVGTRGYTF. The CDR3 nucleotides read TGTGCCAGCAGCTTAGATCCCGGGACAGTGGGTACGAGAGGCTACACCTTC.

This clone was detected once. The V gene is TRBV11-2, the J gene TRBJ2-1; 11 bases line up with TRBD2. The V gene's germline CDR1 is SGHAT and CDR2 FQNNGV. V trimming: 5 bases; J trimming: 4 bases; junction bases outside the gene matches: 4. The length of the CDR3 is 15 residues. CDR3 protein: CASSRPSGRYNEQFF. The CDR3 region has the DNA TGTGCCAGCAGCCGACCTAGCGGGAGGTACAATGAGCAGTTCTTC.

This clone was seen only once. The chain links TRBV7-9 to TRBJ2-1, with 9 bases that match TRBD2. The V and J ends lost 7 bases and 10 bases, in that order; junction bases with no gene match: 14. Germline-derived CDR1 and CDR2 are SEHNR and FQNEAQ (reference sequence). This CDR3 comprises 15 residues. The CDR3 DNA sequence: TGTGCCAGCACCCGGAGGCTAGCGGGGATGCGGGAGCAGTTCTTC. It translates to CASTRRLAGMREQFF. Variable domain in full (rest from reference TRBV7-9 and TRBJ2-1): DTGVSQNPRHKITKRGQNVTFRCDPISEHNRLYWYRQTLGQGPEFLTYFQNEAQLEKSRLLSDRFSAERPKGSFSTLEIQRTEQGDSAMYLCASTRRLAGMREQFFGPGTRLTVL.

The chain uses TRBV6-1 and TRBJ1-6, with D maybe TRBD1 (5 bases). The germline gives CDR1 MNHNS, CDR2 SASEGT. The CDR3 extends over 14 amino acids. The V gene lost 7 bases and the J gene lost 5 bases, with 12 bases spanning the gap. This CDR3 reads CASMGGFDNSPLHF. The CDR3 coding sequence is TGTGCCAGCATGGGGGGGTTCGATAATTCACCCCTCCACTTT.

The chain combines TRBV15 with TRBJ2-1, with D hard to call. Trimming took off 1 base at V and 5 bases at J, with 9 bases between the two ends. The CDR3 spans 14 residues. Germline assignment: CDR1 LNHNV and CDR2 YYDKDF (reference sequence). The CDR3 sequence: CATSRGWRDNEQFF. CDR3 coding DNA: TGTGCCACCAGCAGAGGTTGGCGCGACAATGAGCAGTTCTTC.

This chain links TRBV28 with TRBJ2-5; 8 nucleotides match TRBD2. The CDR3 has 16 residues. V gave up 6 bases and J gave up 2 bases; unmatched junction bases: 11. CDR1 MDHEN and CDR2 SYDVKM come from the germline V gene. The CDR3 spells CASSHALASGQETQYF. CDR3 DNA sequence: TGTGCCAGCAGCCACGCCCTGGCTAGCGGGCAAGAGACCCAGTACTTC.

CDR3 sequence: CASSVTGDLNSPLHF. For the CDR3, the DNA is TGTGCCAGCAGTGTTACCGGGGATTTGAATTCACCCCTCCACTTT. The J gene is TRBJ1-6, the V gene TRBV6-4; D gene uncertain. The germline V gene has CDR1 MRHNA and CDR2 SNTAGT. This CDR3 comprises 15 residues. V lost 4 bases to trimming and J lost 7 bases, with 14 bases between them.

The V gene is TRBV27, the J gene TRBJ2-1; TRBD2 might be the D (6 bases). Germline loops: CDR1 MNHEY, CDR2 SMNVEV (reference sequence). V was pared by 6 bases and J by 7 bases, with 10 bases between. There are 12 residues in the CDR3. This CDR3 is CASRIGRNEQFF. The CDR3 DNA reads as TGTGCCAGCAGAATTGGGAGGAATGAGCAGTTCTTC.

The chain uses TRBV29-1 and TRBJ1-2, with 11 positions matching TRBD1. J was trimmed by 1 base and V by 8 bases; bases with no gene match: 6. The V gene's germline CDR1 is SQVTM and CDR2 ANQGSEA. The CDR3 consists of 14 residues. CDR3 loop: CSTGQGAYNYGYTF. CDR3 nucleotide sequence: TGCAGCACAGGACAGGGGGCTTATAACTATGGCTACACCTTC.

The J gene is TRBJ2-3, the V gene TRBV6-5, with D unresolved. CDR3 size: 13 residues. Germline V gene sequence: CDR1 MNHEY, CDR2 SVGAGI. The V end lost 1 base, the J end lost 5 bases, and 7 bases lay between the germline ends. CDR3: CASSYYERDTQYF. For the CDR3, the DNA is TGTGCCAGCAGTTACTACGAACGAGATACGCAGTATTTT.

The rearrangement links TRBV10-3 to TRBJ1-5; tentative D call: TRBD1 (5 bases). Trimming removed 11 bases from V and 5 bases from J, with 13 bases in between. Germline lookup yields CDR1 ENHRY and CDR2 SYGVKD. The CDR3 runs 12 residues. CDR3 sequence (DNA): TGTGCCGCGGGGCAGGGCGATCAGCCCCAGCATTTT. Translated, it gives CAAGQGDQPQHF.

J is TRBJ1-1 and V is TRBV19; 9 positions agree with TRBD1. The CDR3 sequence is 14 residues long. V shed 7 bases and J 4 bases; nucleotides not matched to a gene: 7. The germline V gene encodes CDR1 LNHDA and CDR2 SQIVND (reference sequence). In DNA form, the CDR3 reads TGTGCCAGTATTAATACAGGGGGCGGCACTGAAGCTTTCTTT. Protein sequence: CASINTGGGTEAFF. Combining the CDR3 with reference TRBV19 and TRBJ1-1 gives the whole variable domain DGGITQSPKYLFRKEGQNVTLSCEQNLNHDAMYWYRQDPGQGLRLIYYSQIVNDFQKGDIAEGYSVSREKKESFPLTVTSAQKNPTAFYLCASINTGGGTEAFFGQGTRLTVV.

The chain recombines TRBV10-2 with TRBJ2-2; TRBD1 aligns across 10 bases. The germline V gene has CDR1 WSHSY and CDR2 SAAADI. V lost 8 bases, J lost 6 bases, and 6 bases stayed unmatched. CDR3 length: 14 residues. This chain's CDR3 is CASAGTGASGELFF. CDR3 DNA: TGCGCCAGCGCCGGGACAGGGGCCTCCGGGGAGCTGTTTTTT.

The chain combines TRBV6-5 with TRBJ2-1; 8 nucleotides line up with TRBD2. The V gene end was trimmed by 6 bases and the J gene end by 2 bases; junction bases not matched to a gene: 6. Germline CDR1 and CDR2: MNHEY and SVGAGI. CDR3 length equals 15 residues. The CDR3 DNA reads TGTGCCAGCAGCCAAAGCGGGAGCGCCTACAATGAGCAGTTCTTC. Translated: CASSQSGSAYNEQFF.

This chain joins TRBV27 and TRBJ2-2; 8 bases agree with TRBD1. The CDR3 extends over 14 amino acids. Germline CDR1 is MNHEY and CDR2 is SMNVEV (reference sequence). Trimming took 8 bases from V and 4 from J; bases not matched to a gene: 6. As DNA, the CDR3 is TGTGCCAGCGCTAAAGACAGGGGCACCGGGGAGCTGTTTTTT. Translating gives CASAKDRGTGELFF.